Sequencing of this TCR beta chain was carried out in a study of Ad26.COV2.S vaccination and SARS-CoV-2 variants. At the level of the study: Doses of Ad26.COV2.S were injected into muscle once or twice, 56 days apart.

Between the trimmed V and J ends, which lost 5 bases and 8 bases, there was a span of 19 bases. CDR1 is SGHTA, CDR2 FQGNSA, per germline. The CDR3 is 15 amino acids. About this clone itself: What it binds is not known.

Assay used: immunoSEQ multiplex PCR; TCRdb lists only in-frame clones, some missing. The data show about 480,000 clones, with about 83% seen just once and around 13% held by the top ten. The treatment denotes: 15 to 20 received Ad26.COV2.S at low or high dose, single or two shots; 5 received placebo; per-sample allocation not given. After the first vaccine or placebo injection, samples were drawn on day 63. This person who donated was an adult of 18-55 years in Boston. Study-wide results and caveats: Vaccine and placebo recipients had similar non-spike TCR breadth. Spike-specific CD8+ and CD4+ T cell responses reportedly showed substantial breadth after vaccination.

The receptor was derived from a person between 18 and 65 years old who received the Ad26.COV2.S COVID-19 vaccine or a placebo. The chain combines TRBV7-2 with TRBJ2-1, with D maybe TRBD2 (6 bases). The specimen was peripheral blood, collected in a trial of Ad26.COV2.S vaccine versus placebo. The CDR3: CASSQARGESDEQFF. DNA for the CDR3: TGTGCCAGCAGCCAAGCCCGCGGGGAGAGCGATGAGCAGTTCTTC.